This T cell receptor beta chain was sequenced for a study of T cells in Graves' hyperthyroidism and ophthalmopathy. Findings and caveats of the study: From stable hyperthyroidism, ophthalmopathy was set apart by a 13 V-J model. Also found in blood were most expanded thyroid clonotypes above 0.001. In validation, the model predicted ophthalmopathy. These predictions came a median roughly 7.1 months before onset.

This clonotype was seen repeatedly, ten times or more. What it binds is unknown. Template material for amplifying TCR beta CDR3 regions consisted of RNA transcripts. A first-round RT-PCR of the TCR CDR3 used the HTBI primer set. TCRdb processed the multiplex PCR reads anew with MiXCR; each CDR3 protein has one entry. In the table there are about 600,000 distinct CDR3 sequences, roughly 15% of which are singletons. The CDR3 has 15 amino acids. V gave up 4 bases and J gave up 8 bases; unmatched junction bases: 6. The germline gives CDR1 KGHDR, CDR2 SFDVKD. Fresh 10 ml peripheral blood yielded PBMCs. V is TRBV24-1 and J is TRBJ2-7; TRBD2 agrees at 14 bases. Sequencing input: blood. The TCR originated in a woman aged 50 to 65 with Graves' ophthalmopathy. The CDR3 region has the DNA TGTGCCACCAGTGACAGTCGGACTAGCGGGAGGAAGCAGTACTTC. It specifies CATSDSRTSGRKQYF.